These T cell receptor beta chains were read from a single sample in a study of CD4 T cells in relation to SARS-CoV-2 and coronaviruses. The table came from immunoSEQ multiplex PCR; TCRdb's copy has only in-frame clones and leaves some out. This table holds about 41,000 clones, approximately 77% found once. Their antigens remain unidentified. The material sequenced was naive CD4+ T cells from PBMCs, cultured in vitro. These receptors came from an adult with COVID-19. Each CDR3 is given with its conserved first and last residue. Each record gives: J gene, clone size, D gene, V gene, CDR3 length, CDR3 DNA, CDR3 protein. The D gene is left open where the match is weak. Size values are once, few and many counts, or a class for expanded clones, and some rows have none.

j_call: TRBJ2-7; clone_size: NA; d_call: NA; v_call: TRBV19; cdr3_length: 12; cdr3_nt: TGTGCCAGTAGGGGCTCCTCCTACGAGCAGTACTTC; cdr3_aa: CASRGSSYEQYF
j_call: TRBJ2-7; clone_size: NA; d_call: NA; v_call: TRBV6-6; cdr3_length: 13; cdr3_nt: TGTGCCAGCAGTTACGCTTCTAGCTATGGGCAGTACTTC; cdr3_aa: CASSYASSYGQYF
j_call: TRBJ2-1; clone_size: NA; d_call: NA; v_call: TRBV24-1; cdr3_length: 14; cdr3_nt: TGTGCCACCAGTGGAGGACAGAACTACAATGAGCAGTTCTTC; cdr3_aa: CATSGGQNYNEQFF
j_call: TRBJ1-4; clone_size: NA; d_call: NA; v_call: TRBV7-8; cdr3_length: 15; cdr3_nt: TGTGCCAGCAGCTCCCGGACAGCAACTAATGAAAAACTGTTTTTT; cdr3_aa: CASSSRTATNEKLFF
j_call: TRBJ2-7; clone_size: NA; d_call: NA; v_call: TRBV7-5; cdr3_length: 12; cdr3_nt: TGTGCCAGAAGCTTAAGTACCTACGAGCAGTACTTC; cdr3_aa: CARSLSTYEQYF
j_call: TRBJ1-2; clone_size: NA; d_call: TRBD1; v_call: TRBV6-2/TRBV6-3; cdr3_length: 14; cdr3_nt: TGTGCCAGCAGTCGACAGGGCAGTTACTATGGCTACACCTTC; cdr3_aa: CASSRQGSYYGYTF
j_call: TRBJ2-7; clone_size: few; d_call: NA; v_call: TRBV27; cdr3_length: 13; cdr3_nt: TGTGCCAGCAGCGAGAGAGGAAGCTACGAGCAGTACTTC; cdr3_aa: CASSERGSYEQYF
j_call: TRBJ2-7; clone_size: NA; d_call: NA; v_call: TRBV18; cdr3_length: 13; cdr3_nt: TGTGCCAGCTCACCGGGACCAAAGAGGGAGCAGTACTTC; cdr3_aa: CASSPGPKREQYF
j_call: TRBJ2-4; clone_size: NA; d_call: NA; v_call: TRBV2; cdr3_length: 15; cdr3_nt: TGTGCCAGCAGTGAAGCGCGGCGGGACCCTAGCATTCAGTACTTC; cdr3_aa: CASSEARRDPSIQYF
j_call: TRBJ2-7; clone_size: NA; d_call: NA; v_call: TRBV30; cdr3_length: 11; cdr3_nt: TGTGCTGGAAGTGTAGGGGACGAGCAGTACTTC; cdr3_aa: CAGSVGDEQYF
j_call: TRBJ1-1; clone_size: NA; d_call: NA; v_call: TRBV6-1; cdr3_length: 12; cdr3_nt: TGTGCCAGCAGTGATACTAAACAAAAAGCTTTCTTT; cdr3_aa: CASSDTKQKAFF
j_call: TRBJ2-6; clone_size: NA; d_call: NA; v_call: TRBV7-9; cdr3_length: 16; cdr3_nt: TGTGCCAGCAGCTTAGTGGGGGACTCTGGGGCCAACGTCCTGACTTTC; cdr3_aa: CASSLVGDSGANVLTF
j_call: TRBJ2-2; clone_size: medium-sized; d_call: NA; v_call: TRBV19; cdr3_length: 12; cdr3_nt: TGTGCCAGTATCCGGGGGCCCGGGGAGCTGTTTTTT; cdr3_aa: CASIRGPGELFF
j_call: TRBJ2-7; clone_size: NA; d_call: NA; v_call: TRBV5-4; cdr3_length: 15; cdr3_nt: TGTGCCAGCAGCTCAGGACGGAGGAGCTCCTACGAGCAGTACTTC; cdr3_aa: CASSSGRRSSYEQYF
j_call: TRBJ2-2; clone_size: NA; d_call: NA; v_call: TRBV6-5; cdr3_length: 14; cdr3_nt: TGTGCCAGCACAGGGCAGGAGGGAACCGGGGAGCTGTTTTTT; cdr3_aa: CASTGQEGTGELFF
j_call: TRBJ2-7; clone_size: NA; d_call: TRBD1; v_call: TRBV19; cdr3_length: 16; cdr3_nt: TGTGCCAGTAGTATTCGGGGGACAGGGAGCTCCTACGAGCAGTACTTC; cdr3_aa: CASSIRGTGSSYEQYF
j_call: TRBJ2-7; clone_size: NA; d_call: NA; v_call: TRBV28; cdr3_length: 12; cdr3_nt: TGTGCCAGCAGTCTCGGGCACTCCGAGCAGTACTTC; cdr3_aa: CASSLGHSEQYF
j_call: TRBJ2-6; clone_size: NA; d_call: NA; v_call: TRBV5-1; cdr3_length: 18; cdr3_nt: TGCGCCAGCAGCTTGGCCTCATTAAGGGGTCCTGGGGCCAACGTCCTGACTTTC; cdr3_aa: CASSLASLRGPGANVLTF
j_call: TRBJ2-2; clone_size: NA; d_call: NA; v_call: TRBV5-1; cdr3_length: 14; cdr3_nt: TGCGCCAGCAGCTTGTCGGTGACAGCCGGGGAGCTGTTTTTT; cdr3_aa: CASSLSVTAGELFF
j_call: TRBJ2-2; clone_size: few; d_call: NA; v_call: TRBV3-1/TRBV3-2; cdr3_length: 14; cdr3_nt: TGTGCCAGCAGTGGGGACACCCTGCGGGGGGAGCTGTTTTTT; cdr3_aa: CASSGDTLRGELFF
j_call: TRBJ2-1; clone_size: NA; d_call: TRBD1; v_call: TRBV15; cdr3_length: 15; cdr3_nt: TGTGCCACCAGCAGACGGGACAGGAGGAACAATGAGCAGTTCTTC; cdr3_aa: CATSRRDRRNNEQFF
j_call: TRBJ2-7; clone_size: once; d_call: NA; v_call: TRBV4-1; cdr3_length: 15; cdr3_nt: TGCGCCAGCAGCCGCTCAACCGGGGATTCCTACGAGCAGTACTTC; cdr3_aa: CASSRSTGDSYEQYF